Listed below are T cell receptor beta chains from one sample, sequenced in a study of early T cells in non-severe SARS-CoV-2 infection. TCRdb fed the 5' RACE reads into MiXCR, producing one record per CDR3 protein. The sample has under 70,000 distinct CDR3 sequences, around 13% seen once. The starting material was whole blood, obtained at baseline. Source of these receptors: an adult who was a healthcare worker with PCR-confirmed SARS-CoV-2 infection or an uninfected control (not recorded which). CDR3s include the opening cysteine and the closing phenylalanine or tryptophan. The D gene is left open where the match is weak. Not all rows give a size; the values are once, few, many and, for expanded clones, a class.

V: TRBV5-1; D: TRBD1; J: TRBJ2-5; size: few; CDR3: CASSKNTGEETQYF
V: TRBV6-1; D: .; J: TRBJ2-5; size: .; CDR3: CASSEFRPQETQYF
V: TRBV6-5; D: .; J: TRBJ1-1; size: few; CDR3: CASSSLRGGNTEAFF
V: TRBV3-1; D: .; J: TRBJ2-3; size: few; CDR3: CASSQDQEGRGTDTQYF
V: TRBV6-5; D: .; J: TRBJ1-1; size: many; CDR3: CASSYSGLNTEAFF
V: TRBV4-1; D: TRBD2; J: TRBJ2-5; size: .; CDR3: CASSRSREEETQYF
V: TRBV5-1; D: .; J: TRBJ2-2; size: few; CDR3: CASSLAGSVGTGELFF
V: TRBV10-3; D: TRBD1; J: TRBJ2-3; size: .; CDR3: CAISEDRGKTDTQYF
V: TRBV19; D: .; J: TRBJ2-5; size: .; CDR3: CASSIRRGLQETQYF
V: TRBV4-2; D: TRBD2; J: TRBJ2-1; size: .; CDR3: CASSPLAGGGNNEQFF
V: TRBV27; D: TRBD2; J: TRBJ2-1; size: .; CDR3: CASSSGRNYNEQFF
V: TRBV7-2; D: TRBD2; J: TRBJ2-3; size: .; CDR3: CASSLVSSGIGATDTQYF
V: TRBV15; D: TRBD2; J: TRBJ2-1; size: many; CDR3: CATSRSLAGGLAQSSYNEQFF
V: TRBV20-1; D: .; J: TRBJ1-3; size: few; CDR3: CSATGAGNTIYF
V: TRBV19; D: .; J: TRBJ2-2; size: few; CDR3: CASSIGPLGGGYTGELFF
V: TRBV5-1; D: .; J: TRBJ2-1; size: many; CDR3: CASHGTPFSYNEQFF
V: TRBV30; D: .; J: TRBJ1-1; size: .; CDR3: CAWSQTADTEAFF
V: TRBV28; D: .; J: TRBJ1-6; size: many; CDR3: CASSLSGSLNSPLHF
V: TRBV6-2/TRBV6-3; D: .; J: TRBJ2-7; size: .; CDR3: CASRRGAYSQYF
V: TRBV2; D: TRBD2; J: TRBJ2-1; size: many; CDR3: CACPRGTSYGLEQFF
V: TRBV20-1; D: .; J: TRBJ1-3; size: few; CDR3: CSARGAGRNTIYF
V: TRBV29-1; D: .; J: TRBJ2-3; size: .; CDR3: CSTLGGTSTDTQYF
V: TRBV10-3; D: TRBD2; J: TRBJ2-7; size: many; CDR3: CAISGSSGTYEQYF
V: TRBV7-2; D: TRBD1; J: TRBJ2-3; size: .; CDR3: CASSLRYPGQGRTDTQYF
V: TRBV4-3; D: .; J: TRBJ1-5; size: few; CDR3: CASSRDFYSNQPQHF
V: TRBV7-7; D: .; J: TRBJ2-2; size: .; CDR3: CASSIRDNIYTGELFF
V: TRBV7-7; D: .; J: TRBJ2-7; size: .; CDR3: CASSQSGRDEQYF
V: TRBV6-2/TRBV6-3; D: .; J: TRBJ2-2; size: many; CDR3: CASTLTSSGELFF
V: TRBV9; D: .; J: TRBJ2-1; size: .; CDR3: CASSVEVDNEQFF
V: TRBV21-1; D: .; J: TRBJ2-7; size: .; CDR3: CVGGRDALSSYEQYF
V: TRBV6-5; D: .; J: TRBJ2-3; size: few; CDR3: CASSYALSTDTQYF
V: TRBV11-2; D: TRBD2; J: TRBJ2-7; size: .; CDR3: CASSLVFSGVSYEQYF